In its sample, the clone carrying this T cell receptor beta chain was seen many times. Germline V gene lookup returns CDR1 SGHAT and CDR2 FQNNGV. V was cut by 1 base and J by 7 bases, with 11 bases left in between. The CDR3 has 15 residues. The data stem from a study of spatial heterogeneity in lung cancer. Looking at the study overall: As counted in raw reads, each unique TCR and UMI combination appeared more than ten times on average.

Time point reported: sample taken at primary tumor resection. Without sorting, whole RNA was sequenced from tumor, nontumor lung or frozen PBMC. Each TCR cDNA molecule carried a unique molecular identifier. TCRdb re-called the 5' RACE reads with MiXCR, one entry per CDR3 protein. The sample contains about 15,000 distinct CDR3 sequences, 7.9% of which appear only once. The genes are TRBV11-2 and TRBJ1-6; D gene ambiguous. The clonotype comes from a female donor with early-stage non-small cell lung cancer. The sample in question was PBMCs, obtained at surgery. CDR3 sequence (DNA): TGTGCCAGCAGCTTAGTTCGGGGATACAATTCACCCCTCCACTTT. It yields the protein CASSLVRGYNSPLHF.